This entry lists 9 T cell receptor beta chains sequenced from one sample in a study of blood T cell repertoires in COVID-19. Profiled with immunoSEQ multiplex PCR; TCRdb holds only in-frame clones, not every one. The repertoire holds 250,000 to 350,000 clones, with about 89% as singletons. Sequenced sample: peripheral blood. These receptors all stem from a woman in her sixties or seventies with acute or convalescent COVID-19.

This clone is a singleton in its sample. V usage is TRBV9 and J usage is TRBJ2-2, with TRBD2 as a possible D gene (6 bases). Germline values: CDR1 SGDLS, CDR2 YYNGEE. V lost 0 bases and J lost 0, with 9 bases in between. The CDR3 covers 16 residues. DNA for the CDR3: TGTGCCAGCAGCGTAGATGGAGGGCCGAACACCGGGGAGCTGTTTTTT. Encoded protein: CASSVDGGPNTGELFF.

The gene calls are TRBV27 and TRBJ1-1; weak D call: TRBD1 (5 bases). The CDR3 consists of 15 residues. Trimming took off 2 bases at V and 1 base at J, with 11 bases between the two ends. Germline V gene sequence: CDR1 MNHEY, CDR2 SMNVEV (reference sequence). In DNA, the CDR3 is TGTGCCAGCAGTTTAGGGGCAGGGTCGAACACTGAAGCTTTCTTT. Its translation: CASSLGAGSNTEAFF.

The J gene is TRBJ1-2, the V gene TRBV28; 10 bases are a match to TRBD1. The CDR3 totals 13 residues. CDR1 is MDHEN and CDR2 is SYDVKM in the germline V gene. V dropped 3 bases and J dropped 8; count of bases not matched to a gene: 3. CDR3 sequence (DNA): TGTGCCAGCAGTTTCCGGACAGGGGGAGGCTACACCTTC. Protein: CASSFRTGGGYTF.

This clone came up once. Other DNA sequences in the same sample also yield this CDR3. This chain links TRBV18 with TRBJ1-2; TRBD1 might be the D (6 bases). The CDR3 has 13 residues. Trimming took off 2 bases at V and 4 bases at J, with 8 bases between the two ends. Per germline, CDR1 KGHSH and CDR2 LQKENI. CDR3 nucleotide sequence: TGTGCCAGCTCACCAGACAGGTCCTATGGCTACACCTTC. As protein: CASSPDRSYGYTF.

This chain connects TRBV4-1 to TRBJ2-2; TRBD1 matches 11 bases. Germline V gene sequence: CDR1 MGHRA, CDR2 YSYEKL. Trimming at V came to 4 bases and at J to 7 bases, leaving 5 bases not matched to a gene. The CDR3 sequence is 15 residues long. The CDR3 sequence: CASSPGTGGIGELFF. DNA of the CDR3: TGCGCCAGCAGCCCGGGGACAGGGGGAATCGGGGAGCTGTTTTTT.

J is TRBJ1-4 and V is TRBV27; maybe TRBD1 (5 bases). The CDR3 runs 13 residues. Trimming removed 2 bases from V and 12 bases from J, with 13 bases in between. The germline V gene has CDR1 MNHEY and CDR2 SMNVEV (reference sequence). CDR3 in amino acids: CASSLLGGAELFF. The CDR3 nucleotides read TGTGCCAGCAGTTTACTCGGTGGGGCGGAACTGTTTTTT.

This chain links TRBV9 with TRBJ2-2; D unresolved. Trimming removed 4 bases at V and 0 bases at J, with 10 bases between. This CDR3 has 15 amino acids. Germline V lookup: CDR1 SGDLS, CDR2 YYNGEE. CDR3 sequence reads: CASSPPSANTGELFF. CDR3 sequence (DNA): TGTGCCAGCAGCCCGCCCAGTGCGAACACCGGGGAGCTGTTTTTT.

The chain employs TRBV5-1 and TRBJ2-5; 9 bases line up with TRBD2. The CDR3 contains 15 residues. The germline V gene encodes CDR1 SGHRS and CDR2 YFSETQ. Trimming cost V 0 bases and J 5 bases; bases outside gene matches: 5. The CDR3 here is CASSLGAGGRETQYF. The DNA for the CDR3 is TGCGCCAGCAGCTTGGGAGCGGGAGGACGTGAGACCCAGTACTTC.

This clone was observed a single time. The chain employs TRBV7-2 and TRBJ2-1; the match to TRBD1 covers 9 bases. V lost 3 bases to trimming and J lost 0 bases; unmatched junction nucleotides: 3. The CDR3 is made up of 16 amino acids. Per germline, CDR1 SGHTA and CDR2 FQGNSA. DNA of the CDR3: TGTGCCAGCAGCTTGACAGGGGGGATCTCCTACAATGAGCAGTTCTTC. It specifies CASSLTGGISYNEQFF.